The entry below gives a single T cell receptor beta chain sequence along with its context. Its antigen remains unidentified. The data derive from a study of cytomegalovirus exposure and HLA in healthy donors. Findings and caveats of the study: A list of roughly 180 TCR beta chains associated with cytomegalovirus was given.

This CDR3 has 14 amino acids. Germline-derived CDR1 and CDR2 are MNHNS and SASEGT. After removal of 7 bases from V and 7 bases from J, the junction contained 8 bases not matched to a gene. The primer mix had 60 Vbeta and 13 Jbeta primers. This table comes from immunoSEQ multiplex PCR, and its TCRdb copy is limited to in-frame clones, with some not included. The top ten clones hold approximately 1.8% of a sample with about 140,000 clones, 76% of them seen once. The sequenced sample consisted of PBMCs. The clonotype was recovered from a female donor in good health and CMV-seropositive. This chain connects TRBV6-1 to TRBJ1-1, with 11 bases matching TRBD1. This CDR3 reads CASNIRGQGVEAFF. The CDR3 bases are TGTGCCAGCAACATCCGGGGACAGGGGGTTGAAGCTTTCTTT.